Each of the 10 T cell receptor beta chains below was sequenced from the same sample in a study of response to subunit inactivated influenza vaccine. TCRdb processed the RT-PCR reads anew with MiXCR; each CDR3 protein has one entry. The table includes fewer than 350,000 distinct CDR3 sequences, 21% detected once. Sequenced material: PBMCs from blood, taken approximately 20 months after vaccination. These receptor sequences come from a man aged 45 to 70 who received an inactivated influenza vaccine.

The chain recombines TRBV29-1 with TRBJ2-5, with 7 bases aligning to TRBD1. From germline, CDR1 is SQVTM and CDR2 ANQGSEA. The CDR3 consists of 14 residues. With V trimmed by 8 bases and J by 4 bases, 13 bases remained unmatched. The chain's CDR3 is CSILLNRGGETQYF. The CDR3 DNA follows: TGCAGCATCCTACTTAACAGGGGTGGAGAGACCCAGTACTTC. Using reference TRBV29-1 and TRBJ2-5 for the parts outside the CDR3, the full variable domain is SAVISQKPSRDICQRGTSLTIQCQVDSQVTMMFWYRQQPGQSLTLIATANQGSEATYESGFVIDKFPISRPNLTFSTLTVSNMSPEDSSIYLCSILLNRGGETQYFGPGTRLLVL.

This clonotype has just a few counts. The gene calls are TRBV6-5 and TRBJ1-2; no clear D gene. The V end lost 3 bases, the J end lost 1 base, and 18 bases lay between the germline ends. CDR1 and CDR2 from the germline V gene are MNHEY and SVGAGI. This CDR3 has 17 amino acids. The CDR3 sequence is CASSYYPGRWNNYGYTF. CDR3 nucleotides: TGTGCCAGCAGTTATTATCCAGGCCGTTGGAATAACTATGGCTACACCTTC.

Only a few counts were recorded for this clonotype. The chain links TRBV6-5 to TRBJ2-6; D is ambiguous. V dropped 2 bases and J dropped 4 bases, with 18 bases sitting between them. The CDR3 sequence is 18 residues long. In germline, CDR1 is MNHEY, CDR2 SVGAGI. CDR3 residues: CASSYRIGAFKGANVLTF. The CDR3 region has the DNA TGTGCCAGCAGTTACAGGATAGGAGCTTTTAAAGGGGCCAACGTCCTGACTTTC.

The V gene is TRBV20-1, the J gene TRBJ2-7, with 7 bases lining up with TRBD2. The CDR3 sequence is 12 residues long. V was clipped by 3 bases and J by 4 bases; unmatched bases: 3. Germline CDR1 DFQATT, CDR2 SNEGSKA (reference sequence). The DNA of the CDR3 is TGCAGTGCTAGCAGACTAGCTTACGAGCAGTACTTC. This codes for CSASRLAYEQYF.

The V call is TRBV18, the J call TRBJ2-3; the D is unclear. Germline-derived CDR1 and CDR2 are KGHSH and LQKENI. V was pared by 0 bases and J by 8 bases, with 9 bases between. The CDR3 sequence is 13 residues long. Here the CDR3 DNA reads TGTGCCAGCTCACCACCGTCACAGCGTACGCAGTATTTT. Translated, it gives CASSPPSQRTQYF. Together with reference TRBV18 and TRBJ2-3, the CDR3 gives the full variable domain: NAGVMQNPRHLVRRRGQEARLRCSPMKGHSHVYWYRQLPEEGLKFMVYLQKENIIDESGMPKERFSAEFPKEGPSILRIQQVVRGDSAAYFCASSPPSQRTQYFGPGTRLTVL.

The rearrangement uses TRBV20-1 and TRBJ1-5; D unresolved. Germline V lookup: CDR1 DFQATT, CDR2 SNEGSKA (reference sequence). The CDR3 length is 15 residues. Trimming left V 5 bases short and J 3 bases short, with 17 bases between. CDR3: CSAPLGGRDNQPQHF. DNA for the CDR3: TGCAGTGCTCCCCTTGGAGGGCGCGACAATCAGCCCCAGCATTTT.

This clonotype has more than one count but fewer than ten. The rearrangement uses TRBV10-3 and TRBJ1-5, with 10 nucleotides matching TRBD1. V lost 9 bases and J lost 3; bases outside the gene matches: 8. The germline gives CDR1 ENHRY, CDR2 SYGVKD. This CDR3 comprises 15 residues. The CDR3 region has the DNA TGTGCCATAAGCGCAGGGACAGGGGTCAATCAGCCCCAGCATTTT. This sequence encodes CAISAGTGVNQPQHF.

The sample holds a few counts of this clonotype. The chain couples TRBV4-2 to TRBJ2-7; 12 bases align to TRBD2. With V trimmed by 1 base and J by 5 bases, 3 bases remained unmatched. The germline V gene has CDR1 LGHNA and CDR2 YNFKEQ. There are 15 residues in the CDR3. The CDR3: CASSQGLAGVDEQYF. DNA of the CDR3: TGTGCCAGCAGCCAAGGACTAGCGGGAGTCGACGAGCAGTACTTC.

In its sample, this clonotype was seen a few times. The gene calls are TRBV11-1 and TRBJ2-3; 9 bases are a match to TRBD2. Germline V gene sequence: CDR1 SGHAT, CDR2 FQDESV (reference sequence). The CDR3 is made up of 15 amino acids. The J segment lost 7 bases and the V segment lost 8 bases, leaving 13 bases of the junction unmatched. The CDR3 nucleotides read TGTGCCAGCTCCCGGGGCGCGGGAGGGCCTTATACGCAGTATTTT. It yields the protein CASSRGAGGPYTQYF.

This sequence joins TRBV12-3 or TRBV12-4 and TRBJ1-5, with D uncertain. Trimming removed 3 bases from V and 7 bases from J, with 10 bases in between. This CDR3 is built from 13 residues. Here the CDR3 DNA reads TGTGCCAGCAGTTTGTCCCCCTGGCAGCCCCAGCATTTT. This encodes CASSLSPWQPQHF.